This T cell receptor (beta chain) derives from a study of T cells in Graves' hyperthyroidism and ophthalmopathy. Study results and limitations: Model-based prediction identified ophthalmopathy a median about 6 months prior to its onset.

Note on this clonotype: Its target is unknown.

Amplification yielded TCR beta CDR3 regions, with RNA transcripts as the source. An initial round of RT-PCR targeting the TCR CDR3 relied on the HTBI primer set. TCRdb re-analysed the multiplex PCR reads in MiXCR, keeping a single row per CDR3 protein. The repertoire consists of roughly 500,000 distinct CDR3 sequences, with less than 25% occurring once and the leading ten covering around 10%. With V trimmed by 6 bases and J by 4 bases, 16 bases remained unmatched. The CDR3 runs to 16 residues. CDR1 and CDR2 (germline): DFQATT, SNEGSKA (reference sequence). This sequence joins TRBV20-1 and TRBJ1-2; 8 nucleotides align to TRBD1. This sequence originates from a woman aged 25 to 45 with Graves' ophthalmopathy. Sample: blood. Here the CDR3 reads CSADPIDRGRSYGYTF. DNA for the CDR3: TGCAGTGCGGACCCAATAGACAGGGGACGCTCCTATGGCTACACCTTC.